The present TCR beta chain was sequenced within a study of beta chain features in type 1 diabetes. Study-level information: Patients shared similar age, gender and cell yields with healthy donors. General observations from the study: PCR may have favored shorter templates equally in patients and controls. The similarity of naive, central memory and Treg TCRB repertoires appeared greater among patients than among healthy donors. There was a moderate but significant shortening of TCRB CDR3s in all four CD4+ subsets of Type 1 diabetes patients.

The single heparinised draw taken from each donor contained about 110 mL of blood on average. What was sequenced were expressed TCRB transcripts, since all of the isolated RNA had been reverse transcribed. Generated by immunoSEQ multiplex PCR, the TCRdb table keeps only in-frame clones and is missing some. The sample lists hundreds of thousands of clones; over 12% were seen once. Germline lookup yields CDR1 MNHEY and CDR2 SMNVEV (reference sequence). The CDR3 runs 16 residues. V shed 3 bases and J 6 bases; nucleotides not matched to a gene: 8. This clone was seen more than once but under ten times. What it binds is unknown.

Sequences were obtained from naive CD4+ T cells from blood. This chain joins TRBV27 and TRBJ2-1, with 10 nucleotides matching TRBD2. The sequence was obtained from a man younger than 30 with type 1 diabetes. CDR3 region: CASSFPGLASTNEQFF. Here the CDR3 DNA reads TGTGCCAGCAGTTTCCCGGGACTAGCGAGCACCAATGAGCAGTTCTTC.